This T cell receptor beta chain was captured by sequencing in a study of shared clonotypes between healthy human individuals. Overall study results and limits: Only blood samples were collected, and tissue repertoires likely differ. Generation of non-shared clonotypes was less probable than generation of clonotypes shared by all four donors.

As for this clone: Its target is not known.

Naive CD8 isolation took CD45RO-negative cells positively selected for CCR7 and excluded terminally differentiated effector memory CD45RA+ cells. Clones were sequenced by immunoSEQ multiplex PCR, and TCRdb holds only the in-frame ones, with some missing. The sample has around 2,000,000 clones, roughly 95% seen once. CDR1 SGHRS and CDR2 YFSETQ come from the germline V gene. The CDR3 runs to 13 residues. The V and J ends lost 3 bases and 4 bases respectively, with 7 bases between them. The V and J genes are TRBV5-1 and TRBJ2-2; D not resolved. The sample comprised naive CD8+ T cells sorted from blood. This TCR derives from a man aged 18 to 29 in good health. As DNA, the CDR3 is TGCGCCAGCAGCTACTCAATCACCGGGGAGCTGTTTTTT. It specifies CASSYSITGELFF.